The clone carrying this T cell receptor (beta chain) was seen at least ten times. The data derive from a study of T-cell reconstitution after alpha-beta-depleted transplantation in children. Unique molecular identifiers featured in how the TCRbeta library was prepared. MiXCR, run by TCRdb on the PCR reads, gives a single entry per CDR3 protein. The table records some 600,000 distinct CDR3 sequences, 10% to 15% of them present only once. The CDR3 totals 21 residues. The germline V gene encodes CDR1 SEHNR and CDR2 FQNEAQ (reference sequence). V shed 4 bases and J shed 4 bases, with 32 bases lying between them.

This chain joins TRBV7-9 and TRBJ2-1; D is perhaps TRBD1 or TRBD2 (5 bases each). Sequencing used PBMCs, mostly from graft donor cells, obtained 360 days after TCRalphabeta/CD19-depleted stem cell transplant. This clonotype originated in a male patient under 18 who had a stem cell transplant for acute myeloid leukemia, so the T cells may come from the graft donor. The CDR3 DNA reads as TGTGCCAGCAGCTCCTCAACCAGGGTAATAGCGCCAACACCATATTACAATGAGCAGTTCTTC. Its protein product is CASSSSTRVIAPTPYYNEQFF.